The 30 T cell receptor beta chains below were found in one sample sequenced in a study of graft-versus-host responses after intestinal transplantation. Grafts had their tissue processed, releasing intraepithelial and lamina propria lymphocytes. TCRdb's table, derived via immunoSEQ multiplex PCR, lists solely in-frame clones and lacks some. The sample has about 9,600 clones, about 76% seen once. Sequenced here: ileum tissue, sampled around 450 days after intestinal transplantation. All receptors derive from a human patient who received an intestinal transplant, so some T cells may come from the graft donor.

CDR3 in amino acids: CATEGGYEQYF. The DNA of the CDR3 is TGTGCCACCGAAGGGGGTTACGAGCAGTACTTC. The rearrangement uses TRBV12-5 and TRBJ2-7; tentatively, D is TRBD1 (6 bases). The germline CDR1 and CDR2 sequences are LGHNT and FRNRAP. The CDR3 has 11 amino acids. Drawing the rest from reference TRBV12-5 and TRBJ2-7, the complete variable domain is DARVTQTPRHKVTEMGQEVTMRCQPILGHNTVFWYRQTMMQGLELLAYFRNRAPLDDSGMPKDRFSAEMPDATLATLKIQPSEPRDSAVYFCATEGGYEQYFGPGTRLTVT.

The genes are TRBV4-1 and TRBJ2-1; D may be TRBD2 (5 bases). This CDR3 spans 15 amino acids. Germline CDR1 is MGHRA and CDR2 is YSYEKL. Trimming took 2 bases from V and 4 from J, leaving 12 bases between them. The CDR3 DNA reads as TGCGCCAGCAGCCAAAGGTCCGGGGAGTACAATGAGCAGTTCTTC. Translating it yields CASSQRSGEYNEQFF.

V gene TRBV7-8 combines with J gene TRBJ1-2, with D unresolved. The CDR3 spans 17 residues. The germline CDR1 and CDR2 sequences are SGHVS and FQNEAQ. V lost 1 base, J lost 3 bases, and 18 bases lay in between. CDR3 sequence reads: CASSLDGRSGQDYGYTF. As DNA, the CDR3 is TGTGCCAGCAGCTTAGATGGGCGGAGCGGGCAGGACTATGGCTACACCTTC.

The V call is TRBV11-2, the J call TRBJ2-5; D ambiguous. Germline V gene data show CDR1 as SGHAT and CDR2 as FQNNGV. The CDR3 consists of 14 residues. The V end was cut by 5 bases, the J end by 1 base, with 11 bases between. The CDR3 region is CASSQVVLQETQYF. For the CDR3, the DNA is TGTGCCAGCAGCCAAGTTGTCCTCCAAGAGACCCAGTACTTC.

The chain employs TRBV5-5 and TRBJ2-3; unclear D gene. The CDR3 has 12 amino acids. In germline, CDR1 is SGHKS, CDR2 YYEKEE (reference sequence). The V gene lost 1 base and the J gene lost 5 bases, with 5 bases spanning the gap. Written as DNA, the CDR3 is TGTGCCAGCAGCTTGTTTAGAGATACGCAGTATTTT. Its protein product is CASSLFRDTQYF.

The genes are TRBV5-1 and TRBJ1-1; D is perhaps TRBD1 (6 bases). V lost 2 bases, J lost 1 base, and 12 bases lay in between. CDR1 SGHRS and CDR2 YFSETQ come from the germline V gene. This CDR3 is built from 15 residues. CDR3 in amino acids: CASSFRTGRNTEAFF. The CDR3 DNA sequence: TGCGCCAGCAGCTTCAGAACAGGGCGGAACACTGAAGCTTTCTTT.

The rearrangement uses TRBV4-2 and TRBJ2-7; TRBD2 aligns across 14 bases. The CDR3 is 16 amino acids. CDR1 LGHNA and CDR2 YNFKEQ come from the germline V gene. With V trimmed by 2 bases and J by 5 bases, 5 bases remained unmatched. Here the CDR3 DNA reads TGTGCCAGCAGCCAAACCGGGACTAGCGGGGGTCACGAGCAGTACTTC. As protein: CASSQTGTSGGHEQYF.

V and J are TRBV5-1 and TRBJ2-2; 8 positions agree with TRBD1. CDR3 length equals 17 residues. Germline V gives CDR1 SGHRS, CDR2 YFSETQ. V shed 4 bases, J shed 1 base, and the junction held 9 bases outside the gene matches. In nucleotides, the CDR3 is TGCGCCAGCAGCCCCGCCCCGGACAGGGAGAACACCGGGGAGCTGTTTTTT. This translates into CASSPAPDRENTGELFF.

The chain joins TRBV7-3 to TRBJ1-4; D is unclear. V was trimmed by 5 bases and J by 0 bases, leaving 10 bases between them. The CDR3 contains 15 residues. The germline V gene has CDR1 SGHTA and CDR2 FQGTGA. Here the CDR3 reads CASSPTDATNEKLFF. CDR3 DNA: TGTGCCAGCAGCCCGACTGATGCAACTAATGAAAAACTGTTTTTT.

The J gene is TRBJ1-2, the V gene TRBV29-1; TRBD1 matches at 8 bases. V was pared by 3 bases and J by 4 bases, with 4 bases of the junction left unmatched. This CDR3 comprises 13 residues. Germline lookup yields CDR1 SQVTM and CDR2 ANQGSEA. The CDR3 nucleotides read TGCAGCGTTGAGACAGGGGATTCCTATGGCTACACCTTC. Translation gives CSVETGDSYGYTF. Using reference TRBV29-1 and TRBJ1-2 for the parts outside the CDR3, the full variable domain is SAVISQKPSRDICQRGTSLTIQCQVDSQVTMMFWYRQQPGQSLTLIATANQGSEATYESGFVIDKFPISRPNLTFSTLTVSNMSPEDSSIYLCSVETGDSYGYTFGSGTRLTVV.

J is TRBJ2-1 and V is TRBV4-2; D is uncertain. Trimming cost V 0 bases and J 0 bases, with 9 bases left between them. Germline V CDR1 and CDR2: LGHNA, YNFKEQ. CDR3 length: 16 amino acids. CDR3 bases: TGTGCCAGCAGCCAAGATGAACCTAGCTCCTACAATGAGCAGTTCTTC. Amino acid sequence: CASSQDEPSSYNEQFF.

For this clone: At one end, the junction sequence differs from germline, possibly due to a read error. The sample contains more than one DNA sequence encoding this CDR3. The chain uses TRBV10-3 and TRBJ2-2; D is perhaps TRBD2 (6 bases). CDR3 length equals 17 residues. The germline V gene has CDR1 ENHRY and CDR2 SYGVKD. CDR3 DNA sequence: TGCGCCATGTGGCCCCGTATTAGCGGTAAGAACACCGGGGAGCTGTTTTTT. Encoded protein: CAMWPRISGKNTGELFF.

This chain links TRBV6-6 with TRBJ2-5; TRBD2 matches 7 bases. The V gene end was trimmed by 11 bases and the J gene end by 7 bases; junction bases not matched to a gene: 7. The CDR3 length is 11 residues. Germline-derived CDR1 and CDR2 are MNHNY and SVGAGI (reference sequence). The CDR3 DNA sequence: TGTGCCGCGGGGGACCCAGCGACCCAGTACTTC. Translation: CAAGDPATQYF.

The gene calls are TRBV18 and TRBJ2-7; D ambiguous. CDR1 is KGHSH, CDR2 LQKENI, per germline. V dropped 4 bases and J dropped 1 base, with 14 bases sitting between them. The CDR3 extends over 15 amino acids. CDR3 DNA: TGTGCCAGCTCACGAAAAGTCTCTGTGTCCTACGAGCAGTACTTC. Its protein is CASSRKVSVSYEQYF.

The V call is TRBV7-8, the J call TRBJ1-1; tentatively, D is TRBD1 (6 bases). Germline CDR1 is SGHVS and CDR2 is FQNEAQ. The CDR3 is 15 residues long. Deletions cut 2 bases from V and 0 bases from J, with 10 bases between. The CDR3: CASSLFGQLNTEAFF. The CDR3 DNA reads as TGTGCCAGCAGCTTATTTGGACAGCTGAACACTGAAGCTTTCTTT.

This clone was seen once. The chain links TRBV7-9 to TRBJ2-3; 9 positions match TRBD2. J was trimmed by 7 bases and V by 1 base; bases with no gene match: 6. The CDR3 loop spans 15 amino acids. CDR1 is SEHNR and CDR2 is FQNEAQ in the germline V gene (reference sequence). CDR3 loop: CASSLERGVVNTQYF. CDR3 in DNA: TGTGCCAGCAGCTTAGAGCGGGGGGTAGTAAATACGCAGTATTTT.

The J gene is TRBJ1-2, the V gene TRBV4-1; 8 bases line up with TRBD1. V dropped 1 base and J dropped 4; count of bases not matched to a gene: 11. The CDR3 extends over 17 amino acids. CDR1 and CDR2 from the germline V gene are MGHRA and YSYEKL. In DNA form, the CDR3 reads TGCGCCAGCAGCCAAGGGGCAGATAGGACAGGGTTCTATGGCTACACCTTC. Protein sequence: CASSQGADRTGFYGYTF.

This chain's CDR3 is CASSSGGAQDYGYTF. CDR3 DNA: TGCGCCAGCAGCTCTGGCGGCGCCCAGGACTATGGCTACACCTTC. This chain connects TRBV5-1 to TRBJ1-2; D unresolved. This CDR3 has 15 amino acids. Germline assignment: CDR1 SGHRS and CDR2 YFSETQ. Trimming shortened V by 3 bases and J by 3 bases, and 15 bases separated the two germline ends.

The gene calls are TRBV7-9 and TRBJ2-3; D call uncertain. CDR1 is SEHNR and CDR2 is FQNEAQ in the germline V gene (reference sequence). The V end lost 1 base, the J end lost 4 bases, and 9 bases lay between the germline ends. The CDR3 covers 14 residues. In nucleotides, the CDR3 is TGTGCCAGCAGCTTAGATTTGCGCCCAGATACGCAGTATTTT. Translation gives CASSLDLRPDTQYF. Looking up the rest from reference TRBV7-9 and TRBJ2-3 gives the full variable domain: DTGVSQNPRHKITKRGQNVTFRCDPISEHNRLYWYRQTLGQGPEFLTYFQNEAQLEKSRLLSDRFSAERPKGSFSTLEIQRTEQGDSAMYLCASSLDLRPDTQYFGPGTRLTVL.

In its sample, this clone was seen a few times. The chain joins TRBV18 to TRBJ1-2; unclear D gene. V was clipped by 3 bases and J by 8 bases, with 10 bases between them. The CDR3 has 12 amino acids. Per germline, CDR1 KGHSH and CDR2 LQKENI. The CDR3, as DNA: TGTGCCAGCTCACCTACGGAGGACGGCTACACCTTC. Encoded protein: CASSPTEDGYTF. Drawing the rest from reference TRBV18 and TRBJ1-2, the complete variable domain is NAGVMQNPRHLVRRRGQEARLRCSPMKGHSHVYWYRQLPEEGLKFMVYLQKENIIDESGMPKERFSAEFPKEGPSILRIQQVVRGDSAAYFCASSPTEDGYTFGSGTRLTVV.

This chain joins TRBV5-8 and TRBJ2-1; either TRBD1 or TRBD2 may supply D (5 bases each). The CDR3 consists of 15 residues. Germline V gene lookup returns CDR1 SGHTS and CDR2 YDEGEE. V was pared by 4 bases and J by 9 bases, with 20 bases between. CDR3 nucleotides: TGTGCCAGCAGCCTCGGGACCGGTGATTTTGGTGAGCAGTTCTTC. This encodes CASSLGTGDFGEQFF.

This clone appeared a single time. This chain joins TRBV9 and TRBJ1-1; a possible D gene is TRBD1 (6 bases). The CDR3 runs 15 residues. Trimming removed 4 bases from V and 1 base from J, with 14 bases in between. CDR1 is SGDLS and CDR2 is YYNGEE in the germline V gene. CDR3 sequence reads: CASSLRKDRNTEAFF. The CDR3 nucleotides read TGTGCCAGCAGCTTAAGAAAGGACAGGAACACTGAAGCTTTCTTT.

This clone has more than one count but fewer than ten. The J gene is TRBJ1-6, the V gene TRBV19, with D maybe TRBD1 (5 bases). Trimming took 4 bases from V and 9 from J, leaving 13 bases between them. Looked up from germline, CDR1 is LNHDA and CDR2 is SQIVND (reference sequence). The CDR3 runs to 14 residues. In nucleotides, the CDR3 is TGTGCCAGTAGTAAGATCAGGGATGTTTCACCCCTCCACTTT. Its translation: CASSKIRDVSPLHF. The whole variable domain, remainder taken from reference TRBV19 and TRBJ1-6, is DGGITQSPKYLFRKEGQNVTLSCEQNLNHDAMYWYRQDPGQGLRLIYYSQIVNDFQKGDIAEGYSVSREKKESFPLTVTSAQKNPTAFYLCASSKIRDVSPLHFGNGTRLTVT.

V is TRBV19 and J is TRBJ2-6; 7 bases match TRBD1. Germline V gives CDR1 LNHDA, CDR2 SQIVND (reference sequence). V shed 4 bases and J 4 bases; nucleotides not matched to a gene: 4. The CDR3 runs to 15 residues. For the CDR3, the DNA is TGTGCCAGTAGTAATACAGGGGCAGGGGCCAACGTCCTGACTTTC. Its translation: CASSNTGAGANVLTF. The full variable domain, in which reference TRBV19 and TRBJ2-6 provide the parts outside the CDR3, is DGGITQSPKYLFRKEGQNVTLSCEQNLNHDAMYWYRQDPGQGLRLIYYSQIVNDFQKGDIAEGYSVSREKKESFPLTVTSAQKNPTAFYLCASSNTGAGANVLTFGAGSRLTVL.

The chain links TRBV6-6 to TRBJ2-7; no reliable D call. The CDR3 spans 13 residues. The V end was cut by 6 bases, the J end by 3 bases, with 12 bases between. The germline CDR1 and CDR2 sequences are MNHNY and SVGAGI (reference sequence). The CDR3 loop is CASSPTYGYEQYF. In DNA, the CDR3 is TGTGCCAGCAGCCCGACTTATGGCTACGAGCAGTACTTC.

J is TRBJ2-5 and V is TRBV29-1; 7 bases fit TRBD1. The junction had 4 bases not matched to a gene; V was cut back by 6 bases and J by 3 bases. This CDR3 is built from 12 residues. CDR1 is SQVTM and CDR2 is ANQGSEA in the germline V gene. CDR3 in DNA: TGCAGCGTAAAACAGGGGAAAGAGACCCAGTACTTC. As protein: CSVKQGKETQYF.

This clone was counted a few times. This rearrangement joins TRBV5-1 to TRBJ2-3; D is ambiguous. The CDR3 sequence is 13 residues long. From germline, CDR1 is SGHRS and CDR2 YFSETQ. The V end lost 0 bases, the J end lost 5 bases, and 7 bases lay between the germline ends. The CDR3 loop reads CASSLVGEDTQYF. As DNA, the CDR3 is TGCGCCAGCAGCTTGGTTGGGGAAGATACGCAGTATTTT.

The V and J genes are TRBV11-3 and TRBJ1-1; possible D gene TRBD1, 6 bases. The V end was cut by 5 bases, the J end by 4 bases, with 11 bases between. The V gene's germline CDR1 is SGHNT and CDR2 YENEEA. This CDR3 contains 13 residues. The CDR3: CASSVGGFTEAFF. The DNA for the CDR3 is TGTGCCAGCAGCGTAGGGGGGTTCACTGAAGCTTTCTTT.

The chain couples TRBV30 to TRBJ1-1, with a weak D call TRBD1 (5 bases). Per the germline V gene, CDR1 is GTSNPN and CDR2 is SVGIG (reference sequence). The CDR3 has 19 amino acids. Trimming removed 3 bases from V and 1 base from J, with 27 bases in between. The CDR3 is CAWRSRFSGINPTNTEAFF. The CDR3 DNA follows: TGTGCCTGGAGGTCCCGATTTTCAGGGATAAATCCGACGAACACTGAAGCTTTCTTT.

The CDR3 reads CASISTGLNSPLHF. CDR3 DNA: TGTGCCTCCATATCGACAGGCCTAAATTCACCCCTCCACTTT. The rearrangement links TRBV30 to TRBJ1-6; a possible D gene is TRBD1 (6 bases). Between the trimmed V and J ends, which lost 7 bases and 7 bases, there was a span of 17 bases. The CDR3 covers 14 residues. CDR1 and CDR2 (germline): GTSNPN, SVGIG (reference sequence).